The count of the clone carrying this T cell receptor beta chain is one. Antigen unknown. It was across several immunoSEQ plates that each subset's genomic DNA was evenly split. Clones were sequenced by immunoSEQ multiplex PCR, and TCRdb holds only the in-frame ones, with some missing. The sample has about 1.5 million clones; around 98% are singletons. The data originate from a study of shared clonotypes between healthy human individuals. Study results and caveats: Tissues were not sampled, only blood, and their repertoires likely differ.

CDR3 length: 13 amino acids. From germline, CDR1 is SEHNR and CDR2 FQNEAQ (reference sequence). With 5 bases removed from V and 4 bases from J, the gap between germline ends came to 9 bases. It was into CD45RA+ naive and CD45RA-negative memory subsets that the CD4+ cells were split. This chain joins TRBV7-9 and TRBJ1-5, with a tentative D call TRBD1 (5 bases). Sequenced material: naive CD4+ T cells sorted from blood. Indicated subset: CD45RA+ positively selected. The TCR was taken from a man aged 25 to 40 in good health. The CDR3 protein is CASSRDLNQPQHF. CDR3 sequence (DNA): TGTGCCAGCAGCCGGGACCTAAATCAGCCCCAGCATTTT.